These T cell receptor beta chains were read from a single sample in a study of shared T cell receptors in the human thymus. The table came from immunoSEQ multiplex PCR; TCRdb's copy has only in-frame clones and leaves some out. The table shows approximately 760,000 clones, with over 75% occurring only once. These data also formed part of another study, on human thymus T cells.

Sequenced sample: thymocytes. Source of these receptors: a girl in the first two years of life with a congenital heart defect. CDR3s include the opening cysteine and the closing phenylalanine or tryptophan.

v_call cdr3_aa
TRBV5-1 CASSHQQGVFTDTQYF
TRBV7-3 CASSLAGVGTEAFF
TRBV27 CASSSGFGGNEQFF
TRBV5-4 CACRDSVVDSVEEQYF
TRBV18 CASSPPRGQNTEAFF
TRBV14 CASSQDDRGPFYGYTF
TRBV18 CASSHRFGTPTSPLHF
TRBV7-9 CASSLREGNTEAFF
TRBV19 CASSIVKDREEGGYTF
TRBV7-7 CASSLGTGDTGELFF
TRBV6-1 CASSEESEVTAEAFF
TRBV29-1 CSVSVGEERGGKRSTDTQYF
TRBV7-2 CASSLEGGDSPLHF
TRBV2 CASSEAVRERPQHF
TRBV14 CASSQVTGGMRDTQYF
TRBV4-3 CASSQVPQGADTEAFF
TRBV29-1 CSVDGRGMNTEAFF
TRBV27 CASSLRGRGICGANVLTF
TRBV5-5 CASSSHRDRPLYGYTF
TRBV15 CATTTGPRYEQFF
TRBV7-2 CASSPPYRDNEQFF
TRBV4-1 CASSQEPISGGLKTQYF
TRBV28 CASRLANEQFF
TRBV6-5 CASRRTGDGYTF
TRBV29-1 CSVEKGPEQYF
TRBV7-3 CASSSPTSGNEQFF
TRBV4-2 CASGTSGGRVPYEQYF
TRBV5-4 CASSLEPSAEDRICCEQYF
TRBV6-1 CASSVGSRTEAFF
TRBV25-1 CASSEGRRDLAEKLFF
TRBV4-1 CASSQGEGNTEAFF
TRBV2 CASGRLAGEDEQFF
TRBV18 CASSPSIGTEAFF
TRBV7-2 CASTNGGKANYGYTF
TRBV20-1 CSASYETQYF
TRBV5-4 CASSRDRGPPVYGYTF
TRBV2 CASSTPGGGYDYGYTF
TRBV13 CASSPQRGGTDTQYF
TRBV6-1 CASSATKGASNQPQHF
TRBV15 CATKTIHGLAGGNEQFF
TRBV5-4 CASSLEGVREQYF
TRBV5-1 CASSPGAVLNPREETQYF
TRBV11-2 CASSLTTGGWTGELFF
TRBV15 CATTPETHRGSYGYTF
TRBV12-5 CASGFGGRGASYLRTQYF
TRBV9 CASSASQGHEQYF